The sample holds one count of the clone carrying this T cell receptor beta chain. Other DNA sequences within the sample encode an identical CDR3. In the source study's methods: Scientists estimated how many nucleated cells there were by amplifying reference gene primers. Data came from immunoSEQ multiplex PCR; TCRdb stores just in-frame clones and leaves some out. The V and J calls and clone size were taken over from that table, and D and trimming were inferred from the DNA. The sample shows more than 300,000 clones, around 87% of them seen only once. The data are from a study of blood T cell repertoires in COVID-19. Study summary: Recovery among Cohort 3 donors was established by two negative PCRs, clearance, or symptom resolution. T cells, B-cell-depleted T cells, or PBMCs supplied cDNA or gDNA.

The V gene's germline CDR1 is SGHRS and CDR2 YFSETQ. This CDR3 comprises 15 residues. J gave up 5 bases and V 1 base, and 8 bases lay outside the gene matches. Ages ranged from about 18 to 90 years, with residence in around 24 US areas. The sequencing sample was made of PBMCs or T cells enriched from blood (not recorded which). The gene calls are TRBV5-1 and TRBJ1-1; TRBD1 agrees at 7 bases. This receptor was identified in a man aged 40-49 years in a cohort exposed to, infected with or recovered from COVID-19 (not recorded which). The CDR3 DNA reads TGCGCCAGCAGCTTGAGGACAGGAGGGAATACTGAAGCTTTCTTT. Residues: CASSLRTGGNTEAFF.